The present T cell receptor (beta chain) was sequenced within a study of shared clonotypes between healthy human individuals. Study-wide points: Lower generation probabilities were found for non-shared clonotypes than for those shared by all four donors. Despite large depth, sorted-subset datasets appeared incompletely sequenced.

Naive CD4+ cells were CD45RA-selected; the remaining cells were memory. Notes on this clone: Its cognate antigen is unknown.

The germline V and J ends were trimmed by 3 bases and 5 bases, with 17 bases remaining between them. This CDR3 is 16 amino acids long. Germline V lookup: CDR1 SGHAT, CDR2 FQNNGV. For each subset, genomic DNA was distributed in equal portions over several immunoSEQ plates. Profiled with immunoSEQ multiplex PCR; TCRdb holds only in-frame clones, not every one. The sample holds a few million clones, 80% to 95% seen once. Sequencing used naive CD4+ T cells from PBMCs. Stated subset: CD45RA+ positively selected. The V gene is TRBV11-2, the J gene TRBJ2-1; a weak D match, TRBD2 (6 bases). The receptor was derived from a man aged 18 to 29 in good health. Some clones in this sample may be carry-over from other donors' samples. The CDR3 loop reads CASSFGRRYRDNEQFF. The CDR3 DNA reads TGTGCCAGCAGCTTCGGGAGAAGGTATCGCGACAATGAGCAGTTCTTC.